These T cell receptor beta chains were read from a single sample in a study of cytomegalovirus exposure and HLA in healthy donors. Produced via immunoSEQ multiplex PCR; TCRdb's table is partial and in-frame only. The sample lists some 180,000 clones, 78% seen once, with 2.9% in the top ten. Sequencing was done on a sample of PBMCs. These receptors originate from a female donor in good health and CMV-seronegative. Both conserved end residues are part of each CDR3. D genes are given only for firm matches. Part of the rows lack a size; the others show once, few, many or a class for expanded clones.

size	V	length	D	J	CDR3	DNA
.	TRBV7-9	10	.	TRBJ2-7	CASSGGEQYF	TGTGCCAGCTCCGGAGGGGAGCAGTACTTC
few	TRBV4-1	14	.	TRBJ2-5	CASSQVRDQETQYF	TGCGCCAGCAGCCAAGTGAGAGACCAAGAGACCCAGTACTTC
.	TRBV28	15	.	TRBJ1-2	CASSLGSRQGRGYTF	TGTGCCAGCAGTTTAGGGTCGAGGCAGGGGCGAGGCTACACCTTC
.	TRBV9	13	TRBD1	TRBJ1-2	CASSGTGVWGYTF	TGTGCCAGCAGCGGGACAGGGGTGTGGGGCTACACCTTC
.	TRBV6-5	10	.	TRBJ1-1	CATSHTEAFF	TGTGCCACCTCTCACACTGAAGCTTTCTTT
.	TRBV5-6	13	.	TRBJ2-7	CASSLAPEYEQYF	TGTGCCAGCAGCTTGGCCCCTGAGTACGAGCAGTACTTC
.	TRBV28	13	.	TRBJ2-7	CASELSGSYEQYF	TGTGCCAGCGAACTTAGCGGTAGCTACGAGCAGTACTTC
.	TRBV7-7	15	TRBD2	TRBJ2-1	CASSPRPGLVNEQFF	TGTGCTAGCAGCCCGCGTCCGGGACTAGTGAATGAGCAGTTCTTC
.	TRBV7-9	14	TRBD1	TRBJ1-1	CASSLGQGNTEAFF	TGTGCCAGCAGCTTAGGACAGGGAAACACTGAAGCTTTCTTT
.	TRBV6-6	13	.	TRBJ1-4	CASRPSDNEKLFF	TGTGCCAGCAGGCCATCAGATAATGAAAAACTGTTTTTT
medium-sized	TRBV15	16	.	TRBJ1-6	CATSRDLGGGHSPLHF	TGTGCCACCAGCAGAGATTTGGGAGGGGGTCATTCACCCCTCCACTTT
.	TRBV11-3	15	TRBD1	TRBJ2-5	CASSSGQDPRETQYF	TGTGCCAGCAGCTCGGGACAGGATCCTCGGGAGACCCAGTACTTC
.	TRBV15	15	.	TRBJ2-3	CATSSEGSNTDTQYF	TGTGCCACCAGCTCCGAGGGAAGCAACACAGATACGCAGTATTTT
.	TRBV19	13	TRBD1	TRBJ2-1	CASGQGSYNEQFF	TGTGCCAGCGGACAGGGTTCCTACAATGAGCAGTTCTTC
.	TRBV2	13	TRBD1	TRBJ1-5	CASRGQTNQPQHF	TGTGCCAGTAGGGGGCAGACCAATCAGCCCCAGCATTTT
.	TRBV9	16	TRBD2	TRBJ2-3	CASSVGASGTTDTQYF	TGTGCCAGCAGCGTAGGGGCTAGCGGGACCACAGATACGCAGTATTTT
.	TRBV18	17	TRBD1	TRBJ1-2	CASSPPGDRGQMDGYTF	TGTGCCAGCTCACCACCCGGCGACAGGGGGCAGATGGATGGCTACACCTTC
.	TRBV5-8	18	.	TRBJ2-1	CASSLGSRPLWSYNEQFF	TGTGCCAGCAGCTTGGGGTCCAGGCCCCTATGGTCCTACAATGAGCAGTTCTTC
.	TRBV6-5	13	.	TRBJ1-4	CASNDGTNEKLFF	TGTGCCAGCAACGACGGGACTAATGAAAAACTGTTTTTT
once	TRBV29-1	14	TRBD1	TRBJ2-5	CSVETTGVGETQYF	TGCAGCGTTGAAACGACAGGGGTAGGAGAGACCCAGTACTTC
.	TRBV7-2	16	TRBD1	TRBJ1-4	CASSFYAGTGREKLFF	TGTGCCAGCAGCTTTTATGCCGGGACAGGGCGGGAAAAACTGTTTTTT
few	TRBV6-6	14	TRBD1	TRBJ1-2	CASSRQGGVYGYTF	TGTGCCAGCAGTCGACAGGGGGGCGTCTATGGCTACACCTTC
once	TRBV27	14	.	TRBJ2-7	CASRDTPSSYEQYF	TGTGCCAGCAGGGACACTCCCTCCTCCTACGAGCAGTACTTC
.	TRBV9	15	.	TRBJ2-1	CASSVMGRGDSEQFF	TGTGCCAGCAGCGTAATGGGGCGGGGTGACAGCGAGCAGTTCTTC
once	TRBV5-4	15	.	TRBJ2-3	CASSTPGGPTDTQYF	TGTGCCAGCAGCACTCCCGGGGGGCCCACAGATACGCAGTATTTT
few	TRBV18	15	.	TRBJ1-1	CASSPRGAFNTEAFF	TGTGCCAGCTCACCGCGGGGGGCATTTAACACTGAAGCTTTCTTT
.	TRBV9	16	TRBD1	TRBJ2-2	CASSSDRAGDTGELFF	TGTGCCAGCAGCAGCGACAGGGCCGGAGACACCGGGGAGCTGTTTTTT
.	TRBV5-6	16	.	TRBJ2-4	CASSFRFGGAKNIQYF	TGTGCCAGCAGCTTTAGGTTTGGGGGGGCCAAAAACATTCAGTACTTC
.	TRBV29-1	14	.	TRBJ2-3	CSVEGGRRADTQYF	TGCAGCGTTGAAGGCGGTCGGAGGGCAGATACGCAGTATTTT
.	TRBV13	15	TRBD2	TRBJ2-7	CASSLEGGGAHEQYF	TGTGCCAGCAGCTTAGAAGGCGGGGGGGCCCACGAGCAGTACTTC
.	TRBV7-2	17	TRBD2	TRBJ2-3	CASSLASGTSLTDTQYF	TGTGCCAGCAGCTTAGCCTCCGGGACTAGCCTAACAGATACGCAGTATTTT
.	TRBV2	14	.	TRBJ1-1	CASSGEVMNTEAFF	TGTGCCAGCAGTGGTGAGGTTATGAACACTGAAGCTTTCTTT
.	TRBV5-4	13	.	TRBJ2-2	CASIREDTGELFF	TGTGCCAGCATCCGTGAGGACACCGGGGAGCTGTTTTTT
.	TRBV5-6	19	.	TRBJ2-1	CASSLDLAFQPSEAIEQFF	TGTGCCAGCAGCTTGGACCTCGCCTTCCAACCCTCGGAGGCTATTGAGCAGTTCTTC
.	TRBV30	15	TRBD1	TRBJ1-2	CAWSVRTGGNYGYTF	TGTGCCTGGAGCGTAAGGACAGGGGGAAACTATGGCTACACCTTC
.	TRBV7-3	14	.	TRBJ2-3	CASSPSGPTDTQYF	TGTGCCAGCAGCCCCTCGGGTCCCACAGATACGCAGTATTTT
.	TRBV29-1	16	TRBD2	TRBJ2-1	CSVPPVLAGAYNEQFF	TGCAGCGTTCCTCCCGTCCTAGCGGGAGCCTACAATGAGCAGTTCTTC
once	TRBV6-6	12	.	TRBJ1-1	CASRGVGTEAFF	TGTGCCAGCAGGGGAGTGGGGACTGAAGCTTTCTTT
.	TRBV30	13	TRBD1	TRBJ2-7	CAWSEGQSYEQYF	TGTGCCTGGAGTGAGGGACAGTCCTACGAGCAGTACTTC
.	TRBV27	15	TRBD1	TRBJ2-3	CASSPAGQGTNTQYF	TGTGCCAGCAGTCCAGCGGGACAGGGGACTAATACGCAGTATTTT
.	TRBV7-9	17	.	TRBJ2-7	CASSFSSLEKYSYEQYF	TGTGCCAGCAGCTTTTCTAGCCTAGAAAAATACTCCTACGAGCAGTACTTC
.	TRBV19	15	TRBD1	TRBJ1-5	CASSTGTGKNQPQHF	TGTGCCAGTAGTACCGGGACAGGGAAAAATCAGCCCCAGCATTTT
.	TRBV30	15	.	TRBJ1-2	CAWIAGDKDNYGYTF	TGTGCCTGGATAGCAGGGGACAAGGACAACTATGGCTACACCTTC
.	TRBV10-1	19	.	TRBJ2-5	CASSRVNIRGDRSQETQYF	TGCGCCAGCAGTCGAGTGAACATTAGGGGGGACAGATCTCAAGAGACCCAGTACTTC
.	TRBV7-2	16	TRBD2	TRBJ2-5	CASSHPRAGGLETQYF	TGTGCCAGCAGCCACCCCAGGGCGGGGGGTTTGGAGACCCAGTACTTC
.	TRBV5-4	17	TRBD1	TRBJ2-6	CASSVGQGVVGANVLTF	TGTGCCAGCAGCGTTGGACAGGGAGTCGTCGGGGCCAACGTCCTGACTTTC
.	TRBV15	18	.	TRBJ1-4	CATSSQGGSLVGNEKLFF	TGTGCCACCAGCTCACAAGGAGGGAGTCTAGTGGGGAATGAAAAACTGTTTTTT
.	TRBV5-1	16	TRBD2	TRBJ2-5	CASSLAIAGGQETQYF	TGCGCCAGCAGCTTGGCGATAGCGGGAGGCCAAGAGACCCAGTACTTC
once	TRBV9	14	TRBD1	TRBJ2-7	CASSVEGASYEQYF	TGTGCCAGCAGCGTTGAGGGGGCCTCCTACGAGCAGTACTTC
.	TRBV6-5	14	TRBD1	TRBJ2-7	CASSQDRGVYEQYF	TGTGCCAGCAGCCAGGACAGGGGGGTATACGAGCAGTACTTC
.	TRBV6-6	14	.	TRBJ2-5	CASSRGQNQETQYF	TGTGCCAGCAGCCGAGGACAAAACCAAGAGACCCAGTACTTC
.	TRBV7-9	12	.	TRBJ2-1	CSSSPTYNEQFF	TGTTCCAGCAGCCCTACCTACAATGAGCAGTTCTTC
once	TRBV6-5	14	TRBD1	TRBJ1-2	CASSKKGTGYGYTF	TGTGCCAGCAGTAAAAAAGGGACAGGGTATGGCTACACCTTC
.	TRBV20-1	11	.	TRBJ2-1	CSADSIGEQFF	TGCAGTGCTGACAGCATTGGTGAGCAGTTCTTC
.	TRBV30	13	.	TRBJ2-1	CAWSADSYNEQFF	TGTGCCTGGAGTGCGGACAGCTACAATGAGCAGTTCTTC
.	TRBV6-5	16	TRBD2	TRBJ2-1	CASSYLAGGSYNEQFF	TGTGCCAGCAGTTACCTAGCGGGAGGCTCCTACAATGAGCAGTTCTTC